This T cell receptor (beta chain) comes out of a study of OX40 agonist ivuxolimab in advanced cancers. The V and J ends lost 1 base and 11 bases respectively, with 11 bases between them. Per the germline V gene, CDR1 is SNHLY and CDR2 is FYNNEI. The CDR3 extends over 12 amino acids. Produced via immunoSEQ multiplex PCR; TCRdb's table is partial and in-frame only. The table includes around 100,000 clones, around 89% detected once. The sample in question was CD4+ or CD8+ T cells sorted from blood, obtained in a trial of the OX40 agonist ivuxolimab. This receptor was identified in an adult with an advanced solid tumor such as melanoma, head and neck, liver or kidney cancer. The gene calls are TRBV2 and TRBJ1-2; D perhaps matches TRBD1 (6 bases). The CDR3 reads CASSEVGRGYTF. The CDR3 nucleotides read TGTGCCAGCAGTGAAGTGGGGAGGGGGTACACCTTC.